Included here is one TCR beta chain sequence, with context. Its antigen remains unidentified. No base-level quality is on record; no much larger clone is a single base apart. The data were obtained in a study of cytomegalovirus exposure and HLA in healthy donors (dated by TCRdb to 2016 to 2017). In the study overall: According to an earlier analysis of a few hundred of the donors, 150 million to 200 million T cells yielded roughly 110 million unique TCR beta sequences and 250 to 350 Gb of sequence data. Four or five DR-DQ haplotypes were handled as single units for association and clustering because linkage in the cohort was strong. Donor age, sex, ethnicity and CMV serostatus were collected together with the repertoire data. The number of typed donors differed by locus: about 629-630 for A, B, C, DRB1 and DQB1; approximately 520 for DQA1; fewer than 610 for DPA1; and roughly 450 for DPB1. A separate validation cohort of over a hundred different subjects was used in addition to the roughly 700-subject first cohort. Class I and class II HLA loci were covered by the typing at four-digit resolution. The study combined high-throughput TCR immunosequencing, statistical association of individual TCRs with disease status, and machine learning to predict cytomegalovirus infection status. To decide whether each TCR beta V gene segment behaved as functional or pseudogenic, an earlier analysis of 587 of the donors relied on high-throughput TCR beta sequencing. The later analysis used no new phenotypic data to find candidate immune exposures, relying instead on TCR beta sequences and their occurrence across donors. Of the roughly 410 genotyped donors, 80% to 90% were placed in the genetic ancestry cluster associated with self-reported Caucasian donors. In a later genetic analysis, genome-wide SNP genotypes for about three fifths of the roughly 670 donors were used, and that subset was treated as a discovery cohort. All discovery cohort repertoires had been generated using a single sequencing platform. In a later analysis, previously published TCR beta repertoires from hundreds of donors were re-analyzed and high-resolution HLA genotyping was added so that TCR occurrence patterns could be studied. Roughly 310 gigabases of sequencing data and roughly 90 million unique TCR sequences were included in an early release covering several hundred HLA-typed donors. The study profiled the T cell repertoires of more than 500 subjects by immunosequencing and related them to cytomegalovirus serostatus. The aim of the study was to test whether cataloging public T cell receptors could identify signatures of past pathogen exposure. Among a few hundred genotyped donors of the cohort, an average of approximately 240,000 unique TCR beta nucleotide sequences were sequenced per donor, roughly 20% of them non-productive.

In total, approximately 700 healthy bone marrow donors made up the cohort. Cohort members were all nominally healthy when sampled, although unrecorded immune exposures were likely present. CMV serostatus was recorded as positive for about 300 and negative for about 55% of the roughly 700 cohort members, whereas no CMV serostatus was recorded for the donor in question. Each donor provided a peripheral blood sample, and peripheral blood mononuclear cells were used for TCR beta sequencing. Genomic DNA was extracted from the blood cell samples with the Qiagen DNeasy Blood Extraction Kit. The germline ends are 14 bases apart after V is trimmed by 3 bases and J by 2 bases. From cysteine to phenylalanine, the CDR3 is 15 amino acids long. The CDR3 DNA has 45 bases and is translated from base 1. Reading the germline V gene gives CDR1 MGHRA and CDR2 YSYEKL. The full study reports these points: When HLA alleles, especially DR and DQ, strongly co-occurred, TCR associations were difficult to assign to individual alleles. Most CMV-associated TCR beta chains appeared to be HLA-restricted in a later analysis, and the HLA associations seemed to be driven largely by CMV exposure. A later genetic analysis associated a missense DCLRE1C variant with V-gene and J-gene trimming of TCR beta chains, and an independent cohort replicated the association. Most TCR sequences were seen in very few donors, while some public TCRs were found in many individuals. The 87-base-pair reads could not distinguish some IMGT-functional V segments, including TRBV6-2 and TRBV6-3, so those segments were excluded. In a later analysis, HLA-associated TCR beta chains showed more clonal expansion and lower generation probabilities than non-associated chains that were equally common. In this cohort, only TCR beta chains were sequenced, and detectable features were limited by the absence of alpha or paired-chain data. Cytomegalovirus status was reported to be diagnosed by the classifier with high specificity and sensitivity in both the original and validation cohorts. In the study, 150 to 200 TCR beta chains were listed as associated with cytomegalovirus. At a false discovery rate of 0.05, a later analysis linked fewer than 20,000 TCR beta sequences to specific HLA alleles. A later genetic analysis reported fewer N-insertions in productive TCRs among donors in an Asian-associated ancestry cluster than the roughly 700-donor mean. Roughly uniform sequencing depth across donors was assumed in presence/absence analyses, although this assumption may not hold. A further reported finding was that TCR beta sequences accurately predicted the HLA-A and HLA-B alleles for most subjects in the first cohort. An earlier analysis of approximately 590 of the donors showed that most TCR beta V segments appeared in productive rearrangements either about 90% or about 30% of the time, which broadly matched IMGT annotations. It was suggested by the authors that the approach could potentially be generalized to other disease states and immunological phenotypes. Because HLA typing was unavailable for some donors at each locus, only the typed subset was used in association tests. The only immune exposure information available for the cohort was CMV serostatus. A few of the identified cytomegalovirus-associated TCR beta chains were confirmed in vitro to be specific for cytomegalovirus antigens. In a later analysis, several top co-occurrence clusters were reported to appear linked to parvovirus B19, influenza, CMV and Epstein-Barr virus. Approximately 16 rarely observed V segments, including chromosome 9 orphons, were excluded from the earlier analysis of a few hundred of the donors because counts were too low. In a later analysis, the rate of TCR association differed among HLA loci, with DRB1 alleles having the most associated TCRs and HLA-C alleles having the fewest. Correlated functional status among segregating V segments might reflect linkage disequilibrium, but an unknown experimental factor could not be ruled out. A group of highly shared sequence variants was considered likely to be a technical artifact of the sequencing pipeline.

Libraries were made using the immunoSEQ multiplex PCR assay. A mixture of 60 forward primers for TCR Vbeta segments and 13 reverse primers for TCR Jbeta segments was used in the multiplex PCR. The CDR3 region of rearranged TCR beta genes was amplified from genomic DNA by a multiplex PCR assay. Amplified TCR beta libraries were sequenced as 87-base-pair reads on the Illumina HiSeq System. Concerning the study's data processing: A later analysis tallied tens of millions of unique TCR beta chains across the 640 or so repertoires, and about 12 million of those chains were shared by two or more donors. Raw reads were error-corrected and collapsed into unique sequences by a nearest-neighbor algorithm in which closely related sequences were merged to remove PCR and sequencing errors. V, D and J gene segments were assigned by aligning CDR3 sequences to IMGT reference sequences. For a sequence to be retained, a match of at least six nucleotides to both a V gene segment and a J gene segment was required. A rearrangement counted as productive if the CDR3 had no stop codons and remained in frame with V and J, and every other rearrangement counted as non-productive. Following IMGT convention, CDR3 was defined as the stretch from the second conserved V-encoded cysteine up to the conserved J-encoded phenylalanine. The earlier analysis of about 590 of the donors excluded sequences that lacked an unambiguous match to a single V gene segment. An earlier analysis of several hundred of the donors called V segments functional above 56.7% productive rearrangements and segregating when the between-donor standard deviation exceeded 5%. A statistical classification framework was built for diagnosing cytomegalovirus status from the catalog of TCR beta chain sequences. V and J gene assignment, in a later analysis, came from comparing TCR nucleotide sequences with IMGT/GENE-DB human TR gene sequences. Using the TCRdist pipeline, a later analysis assigned CDR3 sequences along with most-parsimonious VDJ recombination scenarios. In a later analysis, every TCR beta chain was defined by the combination of its CDR3 amino acid sequence and its V-gene family, and reads without a unique V-gene family were dropped. In a later analysis, several hundred highly shared, low-generation-probability nucleotide sequences were removed to address suspected cross-contamination and a sequencing artifact. A later analysis calculated a clonal expansion index for each public chain from normalized within-repertoire ranks of inferred template counts. A later analysis computed generation probabilities with a VDJ recombination model fitted to out-of-frame rearrangements, and checked the results against IGoR. Hypergeometric tests were used in a later analysis to score TCR-TCR, TCR-HLA and TCR-CMV co-occurrence, with a repertoire-size bias correction applied to the TCR pairs. To estimate false discovery rates, a later analysis permuted the HLA or CMV assignments 20 times. A later analysis grouped co-occurring TCRs with DBSCAN, adding TCRdist sequence similarity when clustering within HLA-allele-positive subsets. Repertoires with fewer than 30,000 or more than 120,000 public chains, plus five repertoires with anomalous nucleotide sharing, were excluded from co-occurrence clustering. This immuneACCESS table, as held by TCRdb, lists in-frame sequences with V and J called but not all clones. Of the missing ones, under half trace to an unresolved V gene in checked studies; the others have no known cause. V and J calls and clone size follow that table, whereas D and trimming were derived from the DNA. The sample table lists some 61,000 clones, about 81% of them with a count of one. The ten largest account for around 7% of the sample.

The receptor's source is a human donor in good health. Sample: PBMCs. This chain is built from TRBV4-1 and TRBJ2-7, with TRBD2 perhaps the D gene, on 6 matching bases. The CDR3: CASSQGGPTTYEQYF. Read as DNA, the sequence is TGCGCCAGCAGCCAGGGGGGACCGACCACCTACGAGCAGTACTTC.